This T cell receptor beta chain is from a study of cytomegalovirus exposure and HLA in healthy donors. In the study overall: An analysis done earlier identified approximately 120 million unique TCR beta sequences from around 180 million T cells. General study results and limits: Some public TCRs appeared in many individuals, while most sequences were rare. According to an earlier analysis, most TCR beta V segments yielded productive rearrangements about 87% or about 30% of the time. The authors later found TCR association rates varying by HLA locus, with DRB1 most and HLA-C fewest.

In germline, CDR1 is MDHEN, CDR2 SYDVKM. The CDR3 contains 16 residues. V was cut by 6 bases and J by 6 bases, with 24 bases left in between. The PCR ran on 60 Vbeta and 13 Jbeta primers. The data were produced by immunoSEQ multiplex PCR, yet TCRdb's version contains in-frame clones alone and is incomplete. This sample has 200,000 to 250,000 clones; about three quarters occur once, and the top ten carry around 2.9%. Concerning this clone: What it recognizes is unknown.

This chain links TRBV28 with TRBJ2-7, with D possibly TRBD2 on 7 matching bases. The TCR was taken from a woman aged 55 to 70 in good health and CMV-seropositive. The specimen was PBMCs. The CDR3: CASRSGEGHRLSEQYF. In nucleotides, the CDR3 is TGTGCCAGCAGATCGGGGGAGGGACATCGTCTGAGCGAGCAGTACTTC.